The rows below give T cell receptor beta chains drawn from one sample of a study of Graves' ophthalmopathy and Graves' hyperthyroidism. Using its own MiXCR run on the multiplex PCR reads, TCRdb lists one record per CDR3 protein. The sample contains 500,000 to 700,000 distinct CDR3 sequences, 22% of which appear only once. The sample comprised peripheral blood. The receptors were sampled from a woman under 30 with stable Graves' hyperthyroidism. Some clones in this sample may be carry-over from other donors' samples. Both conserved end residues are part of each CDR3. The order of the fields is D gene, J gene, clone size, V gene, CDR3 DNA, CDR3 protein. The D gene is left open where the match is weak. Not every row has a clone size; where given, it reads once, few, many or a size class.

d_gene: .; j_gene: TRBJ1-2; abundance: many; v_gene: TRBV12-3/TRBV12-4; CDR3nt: TGTGCCAGCAGTTTAGGGGGGAGCGAGGGCTACACCTTC; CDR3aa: CASSLGGSEGYTF
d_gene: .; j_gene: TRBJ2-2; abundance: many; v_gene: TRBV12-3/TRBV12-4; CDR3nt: TGTGCCAGCAGTCTACAAAGCGGAGTCACCGGGGAGCTGTTTTTT; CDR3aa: CASSLQSGVTGELFF
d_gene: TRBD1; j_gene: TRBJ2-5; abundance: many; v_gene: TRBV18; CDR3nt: TGTGCCAGCTCAAAAGGGACAGGGGCAACAGAGACCCAGTACTTC; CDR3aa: CASSKGTGATETQYF
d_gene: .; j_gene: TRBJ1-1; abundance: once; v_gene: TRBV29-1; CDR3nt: TGCAGCGCCGCGGACAGAATTATGACTGAAGCTTTCTTT; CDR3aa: CSAADRIMTEAFF
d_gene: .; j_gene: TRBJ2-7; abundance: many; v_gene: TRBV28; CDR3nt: TGTGCCAGCAGTTCATCCCGGGGGTGGCTCGACGAGCAGTACTTC; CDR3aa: CASSSSRGWLDEQYF
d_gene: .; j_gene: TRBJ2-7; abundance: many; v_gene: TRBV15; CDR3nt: TGTGCCACCAGCAGAGATCCGGGGGGCCAGGACGAGCAGTACTTC; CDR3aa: CATSRDPGGQDEQYF
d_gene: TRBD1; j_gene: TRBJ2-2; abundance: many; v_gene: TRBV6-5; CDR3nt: TGTGCCAGCAGTTACTCTGACAGGGGGACCGGGGAGCTGTTTTTT; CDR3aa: CASSYSDRGTGELFF
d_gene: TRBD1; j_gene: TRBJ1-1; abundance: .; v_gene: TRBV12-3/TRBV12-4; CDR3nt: TGTGCCAGCAGGGGGAGGACAGGGACTGCTGAAGCTTTCTTT; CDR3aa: CASRGRTGTAEAFF
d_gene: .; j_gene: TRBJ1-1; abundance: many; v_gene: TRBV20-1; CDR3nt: TGCAGTGCTAGAGTGGCAGGGTTGAGGGCCACTGAAGCTTTCTTT; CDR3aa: CSARVAGLRATEAFF
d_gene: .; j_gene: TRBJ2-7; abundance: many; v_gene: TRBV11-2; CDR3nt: TGTGCCAGCGGGGGCAGGGATGACGAGCAGTACTTC; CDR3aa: CASGGRDDEQYF
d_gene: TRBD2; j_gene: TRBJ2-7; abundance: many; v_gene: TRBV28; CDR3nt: TGTGCCAGCAGTTTTCTCCAAGCGGGAGGCCCCTACGAGCAGTACTTC; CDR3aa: CASSFLQAGGPYEQYF
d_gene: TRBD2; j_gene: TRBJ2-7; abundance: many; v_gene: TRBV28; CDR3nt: TGTGCCAGCAGTTACTCGGGACTAGCGGGGGTTTACGAGCAGTACTTC; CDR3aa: CASSYSGLAGVYEQYF
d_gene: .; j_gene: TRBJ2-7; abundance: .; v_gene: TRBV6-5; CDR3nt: TGTGCCAGCAGTTATCAAAGGGGATCCTACGAGCAGTACTTC; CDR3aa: CASSYQRGSYEQYF
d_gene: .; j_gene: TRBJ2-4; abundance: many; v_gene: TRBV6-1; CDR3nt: TGTGCCAGCAGTGCGTCAGAAGAAAACATTCAGTACTTC; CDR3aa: CASSASEENIQYF
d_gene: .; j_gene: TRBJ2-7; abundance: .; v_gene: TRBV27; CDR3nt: TGTGCCAGCAGCCCCGGGACCTCCCACTACGAGCAGTACTTC; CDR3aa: CASSPGTSHYEQYF
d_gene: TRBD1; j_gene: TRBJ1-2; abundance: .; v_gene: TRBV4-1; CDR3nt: TGCGCCAGCAGCCAAGATCCCAGGGGGGACTATGGCTACACCTTC; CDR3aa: CASSQDPRGDYGYTF
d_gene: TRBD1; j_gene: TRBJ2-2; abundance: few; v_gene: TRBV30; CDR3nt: TGTGCCTGGAGTGTATGGGACAGGGGTGACACCGGGGAGCTGTTTTTT; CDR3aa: CAWSVWDRGDTGELFF